A selection of T cell receptor beta chains follows, all from one sample in a study of blood T cell repertoires in COVID-19. Some clones are missing from TCRdb's copy, which holds only in-frame ones; the method was immunoSEQ multiplex PCR. Of roughly 68,000 clones in the sample, about 91% are singletons; the top ten hold 7.3%. The sequenced sample consisted of peripheral blood. These receptors were collected from a man aged 40-55 years with COVID-19, enrolled during active disease. Each CDR3 is given with its conserved first and last residue. D genes are given only for firm matches. The listing skips clone size in some rows; elsewhere it reads once, few, many or a size class.

CDR3nt: TGTGCCAGTACCACAGGGTACACAGATACGCAGTATTTT
CDR3aa: CASTTGYTDTQYF
d_gene: -
j_gene: TRBJ2-3
v_gene: TRBV6-5
abundance: -

CDR3nt: TGTGCCAGCAGCGTAGTGGACAGTACTTCACCCCTCCACTTT
CDR3aa: CASSVVDSTSPLHF
d_gene: -
j_gene: TRBJ1-6
v_gene: TRBV9
abundance: -

CDR3nt: TGTGCCAGCAGCACTAGACAGGGATCTAATGAAAAACTGTTTTTT
CDR3aa: CASSTRQGSNEKLFF
d_gene: TRBD1
j_gene: TRBJ1-4
v_gene: TRBV5-6
abundance: -

CDR3nt: TGTGCCAGCTCCCTCGGGACAGGGGACCAAGAGACCCAGTACTTC
CDR3aa: CASSLGTGDQETQYF
d_gene: TRBD1
j_gene: TRBJ2-5
v_gene: TRBV18
abundance: -

CDR3nt: TGTGCTAGTGCTATCGAATTGAACACTGAAGCTTTCTTT
CDR3aa: CASAIELNTEAFF
d_gene: -
j_gene: TRBJ1-1
v_gene: TRBV12-5
abundance: -

CDR3nt: TGTGCCAGCAGCTTGGCAGGGTACACAGATACGCAGTATTTT
CDR3aa: CASSLAGYTDTQYF
d_gene: -
j_gene: TRBJ2-3
v_gene: TRBV5-4
abundance: -

CDR3nt: TGTGCCTGGAGTGGACTAGCGGGACCCACAGATACGCAGTATTTT
CDR3aa: CAWSGLAGPTDTQYF
d_gene: TRBD2
j_gene: TRBJ2-3
v_gene: TRBV30
abundance: -

CDR3nt: TGTGCCAGCAGCTTGCGGGGAACCAGCTCCTACAATGAGCAGTTCTTC
CDR3aa: CASSLRGTSSYNEQFF
d_gene: -
j_gene: TRBJ2-1
v_gene: TRBV7-6
abundance: -

CDR3nt: TGTGCCAGTAGTCCCCGCCTTTTTGGGAGGGATGAGCAGTTCTTC
CDR3aa: CASSPRLFGRDEQFF
d_gene: TRBD2
j_gene: TRBJ2-1
v_gene: TRBV19
abundance: once

CDR3nt: TGTGCCTGGAACCACAGGGGTAATCAGCCCCAGCATTTT
CDR3aa: CAWNHRGNQPQHF
d_gene: TRBD1
j_gene: TRBJ1-5
v_gene: TRBV30
abundance: -

CDR3nt: TGTGCCAGCAGTTTAGCCCCGGACACTGAAGCTTTCTTT
CDR3aa: CASSLAPDTEAFF
d_gene: -
j_gene: TRBJ1-1
v_gene: TRBV28
abundance: -

CDR3nt: TGTGCCTGGAGCAGATCCTACAATGAGCAGTTCTTC
CDR3aa: CAWSRSYNEQFF
d_gene: -
j_gene: TRBJ2-1
v_gene: TRBV30
abundance: -

CDR3nt: TGTGCCAGCTCACCACCGTCCGTTTCCTATGGCTACACCTTC
CDR3aa: CASSPPSVSYGYTF
d_gene: -
j_gene: TRBJ1-2
v_gene: TRBV18
abundance: -

CDR3nt: TGTGCCAGCAGCTTGGGGCGGGGGGGCCGTTCCGGGCAGTTCTTC
CDR3aa: CASSLGRGGRSGQFF
d_gene: TRBD2
j_gene: TRBJ2-1
v_gene: TRBV7-7
abundance: -

CDR3nt: TGTGCCAGCAGCCAAGGACATTCTAGCCCGTACGAGCAGTACTTC
CDR3aa: CASSQGHSSPYEQYF
d_gene: -
j_gene: TRBJ2-7
v_gene: TRBV3-1/TRBV3-2
abundance: -

CDR3nt: TGTGCCATCAGTGAGTCTGGGACAGCCGAAAAACTGTTTTTT
CDR3aa: CAISESGTAEKLFF
d_gene: TRBD1
j_gene: TRBJ1-4
v_gene: TRBV10-3
abundance: -